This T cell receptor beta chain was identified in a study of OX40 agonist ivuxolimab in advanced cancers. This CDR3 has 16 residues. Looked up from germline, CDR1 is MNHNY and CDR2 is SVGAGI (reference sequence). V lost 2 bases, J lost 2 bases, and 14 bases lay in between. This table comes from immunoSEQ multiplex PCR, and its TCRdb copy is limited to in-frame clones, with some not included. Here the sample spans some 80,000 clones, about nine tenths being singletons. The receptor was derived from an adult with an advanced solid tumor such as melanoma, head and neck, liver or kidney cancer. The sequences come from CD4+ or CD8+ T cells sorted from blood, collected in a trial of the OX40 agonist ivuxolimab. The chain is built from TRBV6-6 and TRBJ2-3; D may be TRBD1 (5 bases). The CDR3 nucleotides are TGTGCCAGCAGTTACCCCTCGGACACGACCACAGATACGCAGTATTTT. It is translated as CASSYPSDTTTDTQYF.